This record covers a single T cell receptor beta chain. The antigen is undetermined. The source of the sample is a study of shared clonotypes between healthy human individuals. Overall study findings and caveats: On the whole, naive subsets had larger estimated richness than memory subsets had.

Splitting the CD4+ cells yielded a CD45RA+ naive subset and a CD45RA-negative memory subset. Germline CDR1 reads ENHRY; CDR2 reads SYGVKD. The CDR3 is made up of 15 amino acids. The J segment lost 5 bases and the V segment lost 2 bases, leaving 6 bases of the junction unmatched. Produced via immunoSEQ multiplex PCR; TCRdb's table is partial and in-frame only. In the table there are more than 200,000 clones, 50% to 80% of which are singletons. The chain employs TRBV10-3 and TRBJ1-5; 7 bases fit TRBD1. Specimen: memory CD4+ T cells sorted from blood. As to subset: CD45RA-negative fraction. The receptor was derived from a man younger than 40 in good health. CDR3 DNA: TGTGCCATCAGTGAGGGAACAGGGGTAGATCAGCCCCAGCATTTT. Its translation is CAISEGTGVDQPQHF.